The next 21 T cell receptor beta chains were all read from a single sample in a study of blood T cells in healthy people across ages. Next came a second PCR, run for about 6 to 11 cycles, which used a sample-barcoded 5' primer along with a J-beta primer mix. MiXCR, run by TCRdb on the 5' RACE reads, gives a single entry per CDR3 protein. The profile covers about 1 million distinct CDR3 sequences, with almost 25% appearing a single time and approximately 0.75% taken by the ten largest. This same sample was also part of a study on T cells of mothers and their children.

The sample consisted of blood. All receptors derive from a girl aged 2-10 years in good health.

A note on this clonotype: The germline gene is not matched at one end of the junction; a read error may be the cause. The gene calls are TRBV29-1 and TRBJ1-2; tentatively, D is TRBD1 (5 bases). The CDR3 runs 12 residues. The germline V gene encodes CDR1 SQVTM and CDR2 ANQGSEA. CDR3 sequence: CRVVQGAYGYTF. The CDR3 region has the DNA TGCAGAGTTGTGCAGGGAGCTTATGGCTACACCTTC. Combining the CDR3 with reference TRBV29-1 and TRBJ1-2 gives the whole variable domain SAVISQKPSRDICQRGTSLTIQCQVDSQVTMMFWYRQQPGQSLTLIATANQGSEATYESGFVIDKFPISRPNLTFSTLTVSNMSPEDSSIYLCRVVQGAYGYTFGSGTRLTVV.

This sequence joins TRBV12-3 or TRBV12-4 and TRBJ1-2, with D maybe TRBD1 (5 bases). V lost 4 bases, J lost 7 bases, and 13 bases lay in between. This CDR3 region has 13 residues. The chain's CDR3 is CASSSGQRRGYTF. CDR3 nucleotides: TGTGCCAGCAGTTCGGGGCAGCGACGTGGCTACACCTTC.

The chain recombines TRBV20-1 with TRBJ2-6; D is perhaps TRBD2 (7 bases). Germline CDR1 DFQATT, CDR2 SNEGSKA (reference sequence). The CDR3 consists of 15 residues. The germline V and J ends were trimmed by 5 bases and 4 bases, with 15 bases remaining between them. The CDR3 region is CSALWGGAGANVLTF. The CDR3 DNA sequence: TGCAGTGCTTTATGGGGGGGCGCCGGGGCCAACGTCCTGACTTTC.

J is TRBJ2-5 and V is TRBV29-1, with no clear D. CDR1 is SQVTM, CDR2 ANQGSEA, per germline. The V gene lost 8 bases and the J gene lost 0 bases, with 13 bases spanning the gap. This CDR3 has 13 residues. CDR3 sequence (DNA): TGCAGCACCGCCGACGTGAACCAAGAGACCCAGTACTTC. Its translation: CSTADVNQETQYF.

With regard to this clonotype: One end of the junction is discordant with germline, which a read error may explain. This chain links TRBV12-3 or TRBV12-4 with TRBJ2-5; TRBD2 matches 10 bases. The CDR3 sequence is 12 residues long. For the CDR3, the DNA is TGTGCCAGCAGTTTCGGGTTAGCGGGAGGCGACTTC. Amino acid sequence: CASSFGLAGGDF.

In this sample, this clonotype turned up a few times. The rearrangement uses TRBV5-1 and TRBJ2-7; D perhaps matches TRBD1 (5 bases). Trimming left V 1 base short and J 3 bases short, with 11 bases between. The CDR3 is 14 residues long. Germline V gene sequence: CDR1 SGHRS, CDR2 YFSETQ. The CDR3 DNA follows: TGCGCCAGCAGCTTGACCGACAGTCTCTACGAGCAGTACTTC. This sequence encodes CASSLTDSLYEQYF.

The chain carries TRBV20-1 and TRBJ2-3; 8 bases line up with TRBD2. V shed 2 bases, J shed 5 bases, and the junction held 6 bases outside the gene matches. The CDR3 loop spans 14 amino acids. In germline, CDR1 is DFQATT, CDR2 SNEGSKA (reference sequence). The CDR3, as DNA: TGCAGTGCTAGAATGGTCGGGGGGGGAGATACGCAGTATTTT. Translating it yields CSARMVGGGDTQYF.

This clonotype appeared a single time. V is TRBV7-9 and J is TRBJ2-3; the D is unclear. With 4 bases removed from V and 6 bases from J, the gap between germline ends came to 11 bases. CDR1 is SEHNR, CDR2 FQNEAQ, per germline (reference sequence). The CDR3 extends over 13 amino acids. In nucleotides, the CDR3 is TGTGCCAGCAGCTCACTTGCTTCGGATACGCAGTATTTT. Amino acid sequence: CASSSLASDTQYF.

Details on this clonotype: An end of the junction does not agree with germline; a read error may underlie this. The CDR3 reads CVSNSFGIQETQYF. As DNA, the CDR3 is TGCGTCAGCAATTCCTTCGGGATTCAAGAGACCCAGTACTTC. The chain carries TRBV4-1 and TRBJ2-5; tentatively, D is TRBD2 (5 bases). This CDR3 comprises 14 residues. In germline, CDR1 is MGHRA, CDR2 YSYEKL.

The table lists this clonotype with a few counts. The chain is built from TRBV20-1 and TRBJ2-7; tentatively, D is TRBD2 (5 bases). The CDR3 covers 14 residues. CDR1 is DFQATT, CDR2 SNEGSKA, per germline (reference sequence). Between the trimmed V and J ends, which lost 0 bases and 5 bases, there was a span of 14 bases. CDR3 bases: TGCAGTGCTAGAGATGAGGGAAAAAGCCACGAGCAGTACTTC. This sequence encodes CSARDEGKSHEQYF.

This chain uses TRBV20-1 with TRBJ2-5, with 7 bases that match TRBD2. The end of the DNA fits TRBJ2-1 better, so the J call may be wrong. Per germline, CDR1 DFQATT and CDR2 SNEGSKA (reference sequence). CDR3 length: 17 amino acids. The CDR3 here is CSAWAPSGAREANEQFF. DNA of the CDR3: TGCAGTGCTTGGGCCCCCAGCGGGGCTCGAGAAGCCAATGAGCAGTTCTTC.

This rearrangement joins TRBV20-1 to TRBJ2-7, with 14 bases identical to TRBD2. This CDR3 comprises 15 residues. Germline values: CDR1 DFQATT, CDR2 SNEGSKA (reference sequence). In DNA, the CDR3 is TGCAGCGCGGGACTAGCGGGAGTCCTCTCCTACGAGCAGTACTTC. Its translation: CSAGLAGVLSYEQYF.

This clonotype has more than one count but fewer than ten. This chain links TRBV6-2 or TRBV6-3 with TRBJ2-4; D is uncertain. Germline V gene data show CDR1 as MNHEY and CDR2 as SVGEGT. V was trimmed by 4 bases and J by 0 bases, leaving 7 bases between them. This CDR3 has 14 amino acids. The CDR3 loop reads CASSLQAAKNIQYF. CDR3 sequence (DNA): TGTGCCAGCAGTTTGCAGGCAGCCAAAAACATTCAGTACTTC.

The gene calls are TRBV29-1 and TRBJ1-2, with a tentative D call TRBD1 (5 bases). V lost 6 bases and J lost 3, with 11 bases in between. Germline-derived CDR1 and CDR2 are SQVTM and ANQGSEA. The CDR3 spans 12 residues. In DNA, the CDR3 is TGCAGCGTCGACGACAGAGACTATGGCTACACCTTC. Amino acid sequence: CSVDDRDYGYTF.

This clonotype has a handful of counts. The chain couples TRBV20-1 to TRBJ2-1; 8 bases are a match to TRBD2. CDR1 is DFQATT, CDR2 SNEGSKA, per germline (reference sequence). There are 15 residues in the CDR3. The V and J ends lost 1 base and 3 bases, in that order; junction bases with no gene match: 5. The CDR3 region is CSARVAGSFYNEQFF. For the CDR3, the DNA is TGCAGTGCTAGAGTAGCGGGGAGCTTCTACAATGAGCAGTTCTTC.

This clonotype was detected a few times. The chain combines TRBV4-3 with TRBJ2-5, with a tentative D call TRBD2 (6 bases). TRBJ2-7 explains the end of the DNA better; the J call may be wrong. Germline V gene data show CDR1 as LGHNA and CDR2 as YSLEER. The CDR3 length is 15 residues. The CDR3 loop is CASSQGRDNLYEQYF. As DNA, the CDR3 is TGCGCCAGCAGCCAAGGGAGGGATAATCTCTACGAGCAGTACTTC.

The chain joins TRBV7-6 to TRBJ2-2; possibly TRBD2 for D (6 bases). V lost 4 bases and J lost 5, with 11 bases in between. The CDR3 is made up of 14 amino acids. CDR1 SGHVS and CDR2 FNYEAQ come from the germline V gene. The CDR3 spells CASSWGDSTGELFF. CDR3 coding DNA: TGTGCCAGCAGCTGGGGGGACTCGACCGGGGAGCTGTTTTTT.

This clonotype has a handful of counts. The rearrangement links TRBV12-3 or TRBV12-4 to TRBJ2-7; tentative D call: TRBD2 (5 bases). The germline V and J ends were trimmed by 3 bases and 2 bases, with 14 bases remaining between them. This CDR3 comprises 15 residues. The CDR3 is CASSLLSDFTYEQYF. The CDR3 DNA reads TGTGCCAGCAGTTTGCTCTCGGACTTTACCTACGAGCAGTACTTC.

There are a few counts of this clonotype. V usage is TRBV13 and J usage is TRBJ2-5; tentative D call: TRBD2 (5 bases). The J call may be wrong; the DNA end is better matched by TRBJ2-1. The germline gives CDR1 PRHDT, CDR2 FYEKMQ (reference sequence). The CDR3 totals 13 residues. The DNA for the CDR3 is TGTGCCAGCAGCTTTAGGGCGGGCGATGAGCAGTTCTTC. Translated: CASSFRAGDEQFF.

The V and J genes are TRBV29-1 and TRBJ2-5, with TRBD1 matching 7 bases. The J call may not be correct, given that the DNA end is closer to TRBJ2-1. Per the germline V gene, CDR1 is SQVTM and CDR2 is ANQGSEA. The CDR3 runs 13 residues. CDR3 amino acids: CSALTGSFNEQFF. For the CDR3, the DNA is TGCAGCGCTCTGACAGGGAGTTTTAATGAGCAGTTCTTC.

The CDR3 sequence is CASSLTGTMLDTQYF. The CDR3 nucleotides read TGTGCCAGCAGCTTAACCGGGACTATGTTAGATACGCAGTATTTT. The chain is built from TRBV7-3 and TRBJ2-3, with 7 nucleotides matching TRBD2. Trimming removed 0 bases from V and 5 bases from J; junction bases left unmatched: 5. The CDR3 loop spans 15 amino acids. In germline, CDR1 is SGHTA, CDR2 FQGTGA.